This T cell receptor beta chain comes out of a study of siplizumab effects on memory and regulatory T cells. Note on this clone: Its antigen is as yet unknown. This CDR3 is also generated by other DNA sequences in the sample.

Study-wide points: Mappable alloreactive CD4+ clones came from Treg cells about 69% of the time on average with siplizumab, against 26.9% in controls. Memory cells seemed less diverse than naive T cells, which also seemed major contributors to the alloresponse.

Each sample had roughly 10^5 TCR templates assayed. Repertoires were generated with immunoSEQ multiplex PCR, while TCRdb's copy carries only in-frame clones and drops some. The sample holds about 10,000 clones, about 47% seen once. Coculture of mixed lymphocyte reaction cells was performed at 37°C for roughly six days. Trimming removed 2 bases from V and 3 bases from J; junction bases left unmatched: 5. Germline-derived CDR1 and CDR2 are SSHAT and FNYEAQ (reference sequence). The CDR3 runs 15 residues. This sequence joins TRBV7-7 and TRBJ2-5, with 8 bases identical to TRBD2. Input material: CFSE-low (dividing) CD8+ T cells sorted from an allogeneic mixed lymphocyte reaction. The sequence came from a human donor in good health; the cells came from an allogeneic mixed lymphocyte reaction. The CDR3 spells CASSLSLAGKETQYF. The CDR3 DNA sequence: TGTGCCAGCAGCTTAAGCCTAGCGGGTAAAGAGACCCAGTACTTC.